This T cell receptor beta chain was retrieved from a study of cytomegalovirus exposure and HLA in healthy donors. Study overall: The roughly 120 million unique TCR beta sequences, from roughly 170 million T cells, were found by an earlier analysis.

The PCR was carried out with 60 Vbeta primers and 13 Jbeta primers. Profiled with immunoSEQ multiplex PCR; TCRdb holds only in-frame clones, not every one. The sample holds around 190,000 clones; roughly 86% are singletons and the top ten take roughly 3.1%. In this sample, this clone turned up once. Its antigen is currently unknown. Per germline, CDR1 MGHRA and CDR2 YSYEKL. V gave up 0 bases and J gave up 7 bases, with 24 bases separating them. CDR3 length: 18 residues. Each donor's status was that of a healthy bone marrow donor. Study findings and constraints: Productive rates of about 87% or about 30% were seen for most TCR beta V segments in an earlier analysis.

This rearrangement joins TRBV4-1 to TRBJ1-1; a weak D match, TRBD1 (5 bases). This TCR derives from a man aged 35 to 55 in good health and CMV-seropositive. Sequencing was carried out using PBMCs. The DNA for the CDR3 is TGCGCCAGCAGCCAAGACGCGCTGACCTACGGGGGGACGGGTGAAGCTTTCTTT. Its protein product is CASSQDALTYGGTGEAFF.